The source of this TCR beta chain is a study of T cell responses to AZD1222 COVID-19 vaccine. The germline V gene has CDR1 MNHEY and CDR2 SVGAGI. There are 14 residues in the CDR3. V was pared by 8 bases and J by 0 bases, with 13 bases between. As concerns this clone: Antigen: not known.

Using immunoSEQ multiplex PCR, the repertoire was profiled, and TCRdb retains in-frame clones only, with some absent. The table lists approximately 150,000 clones, around 89% of them singletons. Study-wide results and caveats: It should be noted that donors were predominantly white British and more often female, and clonal diversity was possibly underestimated. Repertoire sampling was restricted to post-peak T cell response timepoints.

V usage is TRBV6-5 and J usage is TRBJ1-1, with a weak D call TRBD1 (5 bases). This sequence originates from an adult who received the MenACWY meningococcal vaccine as a control. The sequencing here drew on peripheral blood, taken 28 days after the second dose of the MenACWY control vaccine. The CDR3: CASLPGRLNTEAFF. For the CDR3, the DNA is TGTGCCAGCCTCCCGGGACGGCTGAACACTGAAGCTTTCTTT.